Listed below are T cell receptor beta chains from one sample, sequenced in a study of CD8 T cells in Susac syndrome. TCRdb re-derived calls from the immunoSEQ multiplex PCR reads in MiXCR, one entry per CDR3 protein. The table has roughly 220,000 distinct CDR3 sequences, around 93% seen once. Sequenced input: CD4+ T cells from PBMCs. The origin of the receptors is a human donor with Susac syndrome. CDR3s include the opening cysteine and the closing phenylalanine or tryptophan. Each record gives: J gene, V gene, D gene, CDR3 protein, CDR3 DNA. D genes are given only for firm matches.

>TRBJ1-2|TRBV20-1|TRBD1
CSARRRGGQRPYVYGYTF
TGCAGTGCTAGAAGGAGGGGGGGACAGCGACCGTACGTCTATGGCTACACCTTC
>TRBJ1-2|TRBV27|TRBD1
CASSSTGEAGYTF
TGTGCCAGCAGTTCTACAGGGGAGGCTGGCTACACCTTC
>TRBJ1-5|TRBV4-2|NA
CASSLRRGGNQPQHF
TGTGCCAGCAGCCTGAGGAGAGGGGGCAATCAGCCCCAGCATTTT
>TRBJ1-1|TRBV6-5|NA
CASSKTVVSTEAFF
TGTGCCAGCAGTAAGACAGTGGTGAGCACTGAAGCTTTCTTT
>TRBJ1-6|TRBV5-6|TRBD1
CASSWAGQPNSPLHF
TGTGCCAGCAGCTGGGCGGGACAGCCTAATTCACCCCTCCACTTT
>TRBJ1-1|TRBV12-3/TRBV12-4|NA
CASSLRGTEAFF
TGTGCCAGCAGTCTAAGAGGCACTGAAGCTTTCTTT
>TRBJ1-1|TRBV5-1|NA
CASTRGAVGINTEAFF
TGCGCCAGTACCCGGGGGGCAGTGGGGATTAACACTGAAGCTTTCTTT
>TRBJ2-1|TRBV5-1|NA
CASGGSTDLRNEQFF
TGCGCCAGCGGGGGGTCCACAGACCTTAGGAATGAGCAGTTCTTC
>TRBJ1-6|TRBV7-3|NA
CASSMDSNSPLHF
TGTGCCAGCAGCATGGACAGTAATTCACCCCTCCACTTT
>TRBJ1-2|TRBV5-1|NA
CASSLEGRRYGYTF
TGCGCCAGCAGCTTGGAAGGCAGACGGTATGGCTACACCTTC